Listed here are 23 T cell receptor beta chains from one sample, sequenced in a study of cytomegalovirus exposure and HLA in healthy donors. The study ran its PCR with 60 Vbeta and 13 Jbeta primers. TCRdb keeps only in-frame clones here, not all; method: immunoSEQ multiplex PCR. The sample shows some 200,000 clones, around 80% of them seen only once. The specimen was PBMCs. These receptors originate from a boy aged 2 to 9 in good health and CMV-seronegative.

The CDR3 spells CATRRRGTAEDTEAFF. For the CDR3, the DNA is TGTGCCACCCGACGGAGGGGAACAGCGGAGGACACTGAAGCTTTCTTT. The rearrangement uses TRBV6-4 and TRBJ1-1; D might be TRBD1 (5 bases). There are 16 residues in the CDR3. Trimming cost V 10 bases and J 3 bases, with 24 bases left between them. CDR1 is MRHNA and CDR2 is SNTAGT in the germline V gene.

This chain links TRBV6-5 with TRBJ2-7; D unclear. Trimming stripped 3 bases from V and 0 bases from J, with 15 bases between. The CDR3 has 16 residues. CDR1 and CDR2 from the germline V gene are MNHEY and SVGAGI. The CDR3 DNA reads TGTGCCAGCAGTTATCGCGGCGGTCCCCACTCCTACGAGCAGTACTTC. Its protein product is CASSYRGGPHSYEQYF.

This clone appeared once. This chain connects TRBV29-1 to TRBJ2-1; 8 nucleotides align to TRBD1. With V trimmed by 2 bases and J by 7 bases, 7 bases remained unmatched. Germline V gives CDR1 SQVTM, CDR2 ANQGSEA. This CDR3 contains 14 residues. CDR3 amino acids: CSVERRQGANEQFF. In nucleotides, the CDR3 is TGCAGCGTTGAAAGGAGGCAGGGGGCGAATGAGCAGTTCTTC.

The rearrangement joins TRBV6-1 to TRBJ2-1; a weak D match, TRBD2 (6 bases). This CDR3 has 14 amino acids. The ends were cut back, 7 bases at V and 2 bases at J, with 12 bases in the middle. Germline CDR1 MNHNS, CDR2 SASEGT. In nucleotides, the CDR3 is TGTGCCAGCATCAAGGGAGGAACCTACAATGAGCAGTTCTTC. Protein: CASIKGGTYNEQFF.

CDR3 in amino acids: CASSSGGRGTYNEQFF. As DNA, the CDR3 is TGTGCCAGCAGCTCCGGGGGGAGGGGAACCTACAATGAGCAGTTCTTC. This chain connects TRBV7-9 to TRBJ2-1; 7 bases align to TRBD2. V lost 4 bases to trimming and J lost 2 bases; unmatched junction nucleotides: 8. The CDR3 has 16 residues. Germline-derived CDR1 and CDR2 are SEHNR and FQNEAQ (reference sequence).

V and J are TRBV6-5 and TRBJ1-2; D is possibly TRBD1 (6 bases). CDR1 and CDR2 (germline): MNHEY, SVGAGI. Trimming left V 8 bases short and J 7 bases short, with 17 bases between. The CDR3 sequence is 13 residues long. In DNA, the CDR3 is TGTGCCAGCCCGGTAAAGGGGGTAGGTGGCTACACCTTC. Translating gives CASPVKGVGGYTF.

The chain recombines TRBV4-1 with TRBJ1-5; 7 positions match TRBD1. The CDR3 is 17 amino acids. Losses at the gene ends were 1 base for V and 2 bases for J; bases not matched to a gene: 8. The V gene's germline CDR1 is MGHRA and CDR2 YSYEKL. Here the CDR3 reads CASSQGSGGLGNQPQHF. The CDR3 DNA sequence: TGCGCCAGCAGCCAAGGGTCAGGGGGTTTAGGCAATCAGCCCCAGCATTTT.

This chain joins TRBV10-2 and TRBJ2-1, with D possibly being TRBD1 (6 bases). The CDR3 totals 16 residues. CDR1 is WSHSY, CDR2 SAAADI, per germline. Trimming stripped 6 bases from V and 4 bases from J, with 19 bases between. The CDR3: CASRELQGDRYNEQFF. The DNA of the CDR3 is TGCGCCAGCAGGGAACTTCAGGGAGACAGGTACAATGAGCAGTTCTTC.

The chain has TRBV6-1 and TRBJ2-1; 8 bases align to TRBD2. Trimming took 2 bases from V and 12 from J; bases not matched to a gene: 0. This CDR3 contains 11 residues. Germline CDR1 MNHNS, CDR2 SASEGT. The CDR3 DNA follows: TGTGCCAGCAGTGAACTAGCGGGGCAGTTCTTC. Its protein is CASSELAGQFF.

The V and J genes are TRBV7-9 and TRBJ2-3; D is possibly TRBD2 (6 bases). CDR1 and CDR2 from the germline V gene are SEHNR and FQNEAQ (reference sequence). CDR3 length equals 13 residues. Trimming pared 4 bases from V and 7 bases from J, leaving 12 bases between. CDR3 sequence (DNA): TGTGCCAGCAGCTCCGGGGGTGGGAATACGCAGTATTTT. Translated: CASSSGGGNTQYF.

V and J are TRBV28 and TRBJ1-4, with a tentative D call TRBD1 (5 bases). This CDR3 comprises 14 residues. V shed 3 bases and J shed 6 bases, with 11 bases lying between them. The germline V gene has CDR1 MDHEN and CDR2 SYDVKM. The CDR3 sequence: CASSFQGFDEKLFF. The CDR3 region has the DNA TGTGCCAGCAGTTTTCAGGGATTTGATGAAAAACTGTTTTTT.

J is TRBJ2-5 and V is TRBV4-2, with D tentatively TRBD1 (6 bases). This CDR3 has 16 residues. The V and J ends lost 3 bases and 5 bases respectively, with 19 bases between them. CDR1 and CDR2 from the germline V gene are LGHNA and YNFKEQ. DNA of the CDR3: TGTGCCAGCAGCCACGGGACACCCGGTTCGGGGGAGACCCAGTACTTC. Protein product: CASSHGTPGSGETQYF.

The V and J genes are TRBV6-5 and TRBJ1-2, with 10 bases lining up with TRBD1. J gave up 8 bases and V 4 bases, and 7 bases lay outside the gene matches. The germline CDR1 and CDR2 sequences are MNHEY and SVGAGI. This CDR3 spans 14 amino acids. Here the CDR3 DNA reads TGTGCCAGCAGTTCCTGGGACAGGGGTGAAGGCTACACCTTC. Its translation: CASSSWDRGEGYTF.

The chain uses TRBV6-1 and TRBJ1-1; a weak D match, TRBD1 (6 bases). Trimming removed 4 bases at V and 0 bases at J, with 9 bases between. Germline assignment: CDR1 MNHNS and CDR2 SASEGT. This CDR3 contains 14 residues. In DNA form, the CDR3 reads TGTGCCAGCAGTGCGGACAGCCTGAACACTGAAGCTTTCTTT. It codes for CASSADSLNTEAFF.

The chain links TRBV2 to TRBJ1-4, with 10 bases fitting TRBD1. The V and J ends lost 6 bases and 6 bases, in that order; junction bases with no gene match: 7. CDR3 length: 15 residues. Germline CDR1 reads SNHLY; CDR2 reads FYNNEI. The CDR3 loop reads CASSGTGAVDEKLFF. The DNA of the CDR3 is TGTGCCAGCAGCGGGACAGGGGCCGTGGATGAAAAACTGTTTTTT.

V is TRBV5-5 and J is TRBJ2-7, with D possibly being TRBD1 (6 bases). Per the germline V gene, CDR1 is SGHKS and CDR2 is YYEKEE (reference sequence). V lost 4 bases, J lost 2 bases, and 10 bases lay in between. The CDR3 consists of 13 residues. The CDR3 protein is CASSIDRTYEQYF. The CDR3, as DNA: TGTGCCAGCAGCATTGACAGGACCTACGAGCAGTACTTC.

V gene TRBV7-9 combines with J gene TRBJ2-1; the D gene is possibly TRBD2 (6 bases). V was pared by 5 bases and J by 8 bases, with 22 bases between. Germline CDR1 is SEHNR and CDR2 is FQNEAQ (reference sequence). The CDR3 is 16 amino acids. The CDR3 region is CASSPPGLAFIDEQFF. The DNA for the CDR3 is TGTGCCAGCAGCCCCCCGGGGCTAGCGTTTATCGATGAGCAGTTCTTC.

The chain recombines TRBV5-8 with TRBJ1-1, with 7 bases fitting TRBD1. The CDR3 has 12 amino acids. The V segment lost 1 base and the J segment 10 bases; nucleotides outside the gene matches: 4. In germline, CDR1 is SGHTS, CDR2 YDEGEE. Written as DNA, the CDR3 is TGTGCCAGCAGCTTGAGGGGGCCGGGAGCTTTCTTT. Translated: CASSLRGPGAFF.

The chain has TRBV9 and TRBJ2-2, with 9 bases aligning to TRBD2. The CDR3 contains 16 residues. CDR1 and CDR2 from the germline V gene are SGDLS and YYNGEE. With V trimmed by 4 bases and J by 7 bases, 11 bases remained unmatched. CDR3 nucleotide sequence: TGTGCCAGCAGCTTTGGGCGGACTAGCGATATCGGGGAGCTGTTTTTT. Protein: CASSFGRTSDIGELFF. Combining the CDR3 with reference TRBV9 and TRBJ2-2 gives the whole variable domain DSGVTQTPKHLITATGQRVTLRCSPRSGDLSVYWYQQSLDQGLQFLIQYYNGEERAKGNILERFSAQQFPDLHSELNLSSLELGDSALYFCASSFGRTSDIGELFFGEGSRLTVL.

This chain links TRBV7-6 with TRBJ1-5; D not certain. CDR1 is SGHVS and CDR2 is FNYEAQ in the germline V gene. The CDR3 contains 13 residues. The V and J ends lost 4 bases and 4 bases respectively, with 8 bases between them. The CDR3: CASSSDLNQPQHF. Here the CDR3 DNA reads TGTGCCAGCAGCTCGGACTTGAATCAGCCCCAGCATTTT.

The chain combines TRBV5-4 with TRBJ1-2, with a weak D call TRBD1 (6 bases). V was shortened by 0 bases and J by 8 bases, with 14 bases between the two germline ends. This CDR3 is built from 14 residues. Germline CDR1 SGHNT, CDR2 YYREEE (reference sequence). The DNA for the CDR3 is TGTGCCAGCAGCTTGGTAGGCAGGGGTCACGGCTACACCTTC. Translated, it gives CASSLVGRGHGYTF.

The rearrangement links TRBV9 to TRBJ2-5, with D maybe TRBD2 (7 bases). This CDR3 is built from 14 residues. The germline CDR1 and CDR2 sequences are SGDLS and YYNGEE. Deletions cut 1 base from V and 3 bases from J, with 10 bases between. CDR3 sequence reads: CASSVWGGEETQYF. In DNA form, the CDR3 reads TGTGCCAGCAGCGTATGGGGGGGCGAAGAGACCCAGTACTTC.

The chain links TRBV4-1 to TRBJ2-7; possibly TRBD2 for D (6 bases). V was trimmed by 0 bases and J by 0 bases, leaving 12 bases between them. The germline V gene has CDR1 MGHRA and CDR2 YSYEKL. This CDR3 is built from 16 residues. The CDR3 loop is CASSQEWRAYSYEQYF. CDR3 bases: TGCGCCAGCAGCCAAGAATGGAGGGCGTACTCCTACGAGCAGTACTTC.